Listed here are 18 T cell receptor beta chains from one sample, sequenced in a study of CD4 T cell repertoires in COVID-19. Generated by immunoSEQ multiplex PCR, the TCRdb table keeps only in-frame clones and is missing some. The sample yields fewer than 25,000 clones, approximately 93% seen once. Sequencing was done directly on freshly isolated, uncultured memory T cells. Sample: circulating follicular helper CD4+ T cells (cTfh) from blood, taken before the COVID-19 pandemic. These receptors were taken from a human donor who had COVID-19.

This clone was seen once. The chain is built from TRBV4-1 and TRBJ2-7, with D perhaps matching TRBD2 (5 bases). The CDR3 is 15 residues long. V lost 3 bases and J 2 bases, leaving 14 bases between the germline ends. Germline CDR1 and CDR2: MGHRA and YSYEKL. Written as DNA, the CDR3 is TGCGCCAGCAGCCAGGGTAGCGTAGGAACCTACGAGCAGTACTTC. It yields the protein CASSQGSVGTYEQYF.

CDR3: CAWSVANRANEKLFF. CDR3 DNA: TGTGCCTGGAGTGTGGCCAACAGAGCTAATGAAAAACTGTTTTTT. J is TRBJ1-4 and V is TRBV30; D call uncertain. The CDR3 has 15 amino acids. V was clipped by 0 bases and J by 3 bases, with 11 bases between them. Germline CDR1 reads GTSNPN; CDR2 reads SVGIG (reference sequence).

The J gene is TRBJ1-1, the V gene TRBV19; no firm D call. The CDR3 covers 14 residues. V lost 5 bases and J lost 8, with 18 bases in between. The germline gives CDR1 LNHDA, CDR2 SQIVND (reference sequence). DNA of the CDR3: TGTGCCAGTAGTCGGTCAGGTGATAAAAAAGAAGCTTTCTTT. Its translation is CASSRSGDKKEAFF.

This rearrangement joins TRBV5-1 to TRBJ1-1; 7 bases are shared with TRBD1. Germline V lookup: CDR1 SGHRS, CDR2 YFSETQ. V was pared by 2 bases and J by 0 bases, with 4 bases of the junction left unmatched. The CDR3 loop spans 15 amino acids. CDR3 coding DNA: TGCGCCAGCAGCTTCACGACAGGGATGAACACTGAAGCTTTCTTT. Translation gives CASSFTTGMNTEAFF.

The J gene is TRBJ1-2, the V gene TRBV10-3; D remains unclear. The CDR3 has 15 amino acids. The germline gives CDR1 ENHRY, CDR2 SYGVKD. Trimming left V 3 bases short and J 4 bases short, with 15 bases between. CDR3 nucleotides: TGTGCCATCAGTGATTATGGCGGCCAACTCTATGGCTACACCTTC. This encodes CAISDYGGQLYGYTF.

This rearrangement joins TRBV27 to TRBJ1-5, with TRBD1 matching over 8 bases. V gave up 4 bases and J gave up 0 bases; unmatched junction bases: 5. The CDR3 is 16 residues long. Germline CDR1 MNHEY, CDR2 SMNVEV (reference sequence). The CDR3 reads CASSSRQGPSNQPQHF. CDR3 nucleotides: TGTGCCAGCAGTTCCCGACAGGGGCCTAGCAATCAGCCCCAGCATTTT.

The chain couples TRBV6-1 to TRBJ1-5; TRBD1 agrees at 9 bases. This CDR3 contains 14 residues. Per germline, CDR1 MNHNS and CDR2 SASEGT. J lost 4 bases, V lost 6 bases, and 4 bases had no gene match. The CDR3 bases are TGTGCCAGCAGACAGGGGGCGAGGAATCAGCCCCAGCATTTT. It translates to CASRQGARNQPQHF.

The rearrangement joins TRBV11-2 to TRBJ1-5, with a tentative D call TRBD1 (5 bases). This CDR3 is built from 15 residues. Trimming left V 4 bases short and J 3 bases short, with 13 bases between. Germline-derived CDR1 and CDR2 are SGHAT and FQNNGV. CDR3 coding DNA: TGTGCCAGCAGCTCATCGGGGGGTCCCAATCAGCCCCAGCATTTT. This sequence encodes CASSSSGGPNQPQHF.

This sequence joins TRBV6-5 and TRBJ1-2; TRBD1 aligns across 10 bases. The CDR3 has 16 amino acids. J lost 4 bases, V lost 2 bases, and 7 bases had no gene match. Germline V gene sequence: CDR1 MNHEY, CDR2 SVGAGI. CDR3 region: CASSYLRTGGSYGYTF. The CDR3, as DNA: TGTGCCAGCAGTTACCTACGGACAGGGGGGTCCTATGGCTACACCTTC.

This chain joins TRBV28 and TRBJ2-7, with D uncertain. Trimming took 3 bases from V and 1 from J, leaving 10 bases between them. The CDR3 is 14 amino acids. The germline V gene encodes CDR1 MDHEN and CDR2 SYDVKM. The CDR3 loop is CASSFPTESYEQYF. The DNA of the CDR3 is TGTGCCAGCAGTTTTCCGACGGAGTCCTACGAGCAGTACTTC. Using reference TRBV28 and TRBJ2-7 for the parts outside the CDR3, the full variable domain is DVKVTQSSRYLVKRTGEKVFLECVQDMDHENMFWYRQDPGLGLRLIYFSYDVKMKEKGDIPEGYSVSREKKERFSLILESASTNQTSMYLCASSFPTESYEQYFGPGTRLTVT.

The CDR3 region is CASSVERTGELFF. The CDR3, as DNA: TGTGCCAGCAGCGTAGAGAGGACCGGGGAGCTGTTTTTT. This sequence joins TRBV9 and TRBJ2-2; D unclear. This CDR3 comprises 13 residues. With 0 bases removed from V and 5 bases from J, the gap between germline ends came to 5 bases. The germline V gene encodes CDR1 SGDLS and CDR2 YYNGEE.

The chain employs TRBV18 and TRBJ2-2, with 7 bases aligning to TRBD1. Per the germline V gene, CDR1 is KGHSH and CDR2 is LQKENI. CDR3 length: 16 amino acids. The V and J ends lost 2 bases and 1 base, in that order; junction bases with no gene match: 4. Here the CDR3 reads CASSPGQVKNTGELFF. The CDR3 region has the DNA TGTGCCAGCTCACCAGGACAGGTCAAGAACACCGGGGAGCTGTTTTTT.

This clone was detected only a few times. The V call is TRBV7-9, the J call TRBJ2-1; D is unresolved. CDR1 is SEHNR, CDR2 FQNEAQ, per germline (reference sequence). V dropped 5 bases and J dropped 8 bases, with 7 bases sitting between them. The CDR3 consists of 11 residues. Written as DNA, the CDR3 is TGTGCCAGCAGCCCCGTCGATGAGCAGTTCTTC. It translates to CASSPVDEQFF.

This chain uses TRBV7-5 with TRBJ2-7; the table's D gene call, TRBD2, was not cross checked with the DNA. TRBV7-5 is deemed a pseudogene. This CDR3 has 15 residues. The CDR3, as DNA: TGTGCCAGAAGCCGAGGGAGGAGATGGTCCTACGAGCAGTACTTC. As protein: CARSRGRRWSYEQYF.

The chain combines TRBV6-1 with TRBJ2-7; unclear D gene. CDR1 and CDR2 from the germline V gene are MNHNS and SASEGT. This CDR3 contains 14 residues. V lost 6 bases and J lost 3, with 15 bases in between. The DNA for the CDR3 is TGTGCCAGCAGGACTTTGGGTACTAACTACGAGCAGTACTTC. This translates into CASRTLGTNYEQYF.

V gene TRBV2 combines with J gene TRBJ2-7; TRBD2 is a possible D gene (7 bases). Germline loops: CDR1 SNHLY, CDR2 FYNNEI. Trimming removed 6 bases at V and 6 bases at J, with 15 bases between. The CDR3 runs 13 residues. CDR3 sequence (DNA): TGTGCCAGCAGGCAAAACAGGGAGGGCGAGCAGTACTTC. It translates to CASRQNREGEQYF.

The gene calls are TRBV18 and TRBJ2-2; no definite D call. Trimming pared 1 base from V and 6 bases from J, leaving 9 bases between. The CDR3 spans 14 residues. Germline CDR1 and CDR2: KGHSH and LQKENI. CDR3: CASSPLPGSGELFF. CDR3 in DNA: TGTGCCAGCTCACCACTGCCAGGATCCGGGGAGCTGTTTTTT. Combining the CDR3 with reference TRBV18 and TRBJ2-2 gives the whole variable domain NAGVMQNPRHLVRRRGQEARLRCSPMKGHSHVYWYRQLPEEGLKFMVYLQKENIIDESGMPKERFSAEFPKEGPSILRIQQVVRGDSAAYFCASSPLPGSGELFFGEGSRLTVL.

This chain links TRBV5-6 with TRBJ2-5, with D possibly TRBD2 on 6 matching bases. The length of the CDR3 is 15 residues. The germline V gene has CDR1 SGHDT and CDR2 YYEEEE. V lost 3 bases to trimming and J lost 2 bases, with 14 bases between them. The DNA for the CDR3 is TGTGCCAGCAGCTCGCAACGGGACTTTCAAGAGACCCAGTACTTC. This encodes CASSSQRDFQETQYF.